This T cell receptor beta chain stems from a study of spatial heterogeneity in lung cancer. Study findings and constraints: TCRs found ubiquitously expanded in tumor appeared in blood more at resection than at follow-up.

Time point described: sample taken at primary tumor resection. Unsorted whole RNA samples from tumor, nontumor lung or frozen PBMC were sequenced. Samples were donated by 72 untreated early-stage non-small cell lung cancer patients. Every TCR cDNA molecule bore its own unique molecular identifier. TCRdb re-called the 5' RACE reads through MiXCR, storing one row per CDR3 protein. The sample lists roughly 39,000 distinct CDR3 sequences, around 7.5% occurring once. This clonotype has a count of ten or more. Its antigen is as yet unknown. The CDR3 spans 15 residues. Germline values: CDR1 LNHDA, CDR2 SQIVND (reference sequence). Trimming stripped 4 bases from V and 7 bases from J, with 16 bases between.

This receptor was identified in a male donor with early-stage non-small cell lung cancer. V usage is TRBV19 and J usage is TRBJ1-4; D unclear. The specimen comprised PBMCs, sampled at surgery. CDR3 coding DNA: TGTGCCAGTAGTAGTAGCGGGTCAGCCGGTGAAAAACTGTTTTTT. This sequence encodes CASSSSGSAGEKLFF.